Listed here are 18 T cell receptor beta chains from one sample, sequenced in a study of PD-1 blockade in classical Hodgkin lymphoma. Every patient was affected by relapse after autologous stem cell transplantation, while exposure to brentuximab vedotin was not uniform. Thawed PBMCs underwent magnetic negative selection to yield purified CD4+ T cells. The protocol was immunoSEQ multiplex PCR, while the TCRdb copy is restricted to in-frame clones and leaves out a portion. The repertoire has about 12,000 clones, approximately 79% of them found once; the top ten carry about 1.4%. The source material was CD4+ T cells from blood, sampled at baseline. The receptors were sampled from a human donor with classical Hodgkin lymphoma.

This clone appeared once. The V and J genes are TRBV5-6 and TRBJ2-5; weak D call: TRBD1 (6 bases). The ends were cut back, 2 bases at V and 1 base at J, with 21 bases in the middle. Per germline, CDR1 SGHDT and CDR2 YYEEEE. The CDR3 spans 18 residues. CDR3 nucleotide sequence: TGTGCCAGCAGCTTATCAGGACAGTTTGCCCTCCTCCAAGAGACCCAGTACTTC. Translation gives CASSLSGQFALLQETQYF. The full variable domain, with the rest looked up from reference TRBV5-6 and TRBJ2-5, is DAGVTQSPTHLIKTRGQQVTLRCSPKSGHDTVSWYQQALGQGPQFIFQYYEEEERQRGNFPDRFSGHQFPNYSSELNVNALLLGDSALYLCASSLSGQFALLQETQYFGPGTRLLVL.

This sequence joins TRBV7-2 and TRBJ2-5; 8 bases line up with TRBD2. CDR1 and CDR2 from the germline V gene are SGHTA and FQGNSA. The V and J ends lost 6 bases and 5 bases, in that order; junction bases with no gene match: 8. This CDR3 region has 14 residues. This chain's CDR3 is CASSTRGGDETQYF. The CDR3 DNA reads TGTGCCAGCAGTACACGGGGGGGAGATGAGACCCAGTACTTC.

This chain links TRBV14 with TRBJ1-5; TRBD1 matches 10 bases. J gave up 5 bases and V 3 bases, and 7 bases lay outside the gene matches. This CDR3 spans 16 amino acids. Germline CDR1 and CDR2: SGHDN and FVKESK. CDR3 coding DNA: TGTGCCAGCAGCCACGGGGGACAGGGGTGGTATCAGCCCCAGCATTTT. Translated, it gives CASSHGGQGWYQPQHF.

This clone came up once. The rearrangement links TRBV5-4 to TRBJ2-1; possible D gene TRBD1, 6 bases. The CDR3 runs to 18 residues. CDR1 SGHNT and CDR2 YYREEE come from the germline V gene (reference sequence). V lost 3 bases and J 3 bases, leaving 22 bases between the germline ends. CDR3 sequence: CASSSTTTTDSLYNEQFF. CDR3 nucleotide sequence: TGTGCCAGCAGCTCGACGACGACAACGGACAGCCTCTACAATGAGCAGTTCTTC.

The rearrangement joins TRBV28 to TRBJ1-1; perhaps TRBD1 as D (6 bases). CDR3 length: 13 residues. Per germline, CDR1 MDHEN and CDR2 SYDVKM. Trimming cost V 10 bases and J 3 bases, with 15 bases left between them. CDR3 bases: TGTGCCACCCACAGGGATCCGGACACTGAAGCTTTCTTT. This sequence encodes CATHRDPDTEAFF.

This clone was found a few times. V gene TRBV7-2 combines with J gene TRBJ2-7, with D tentatively TRBD2 (6 bases). The CDR3 runs to 14 residues. Germline values: CDR1 SGHTA, CDR2 FQGNSA. V lost 3 bases and J 0 bases, leaving 9 bases between the germline ends. Here the CDR3 reads CASSLGLVSYEQYF. The CDR3 DNA sequence: TGTGCCAGCAGCTTGGGACTTGTCTCCTACGAGCAGTACTTC.

The chain links TRBV30 to TRBJ2-5, with D tentatively TRBD1 (5 bases). Germline V gives CDR1 GTSNPN, CDR2 SVGIG (reference sequence). The CDR3 spans 12 residues. The V end lost 1 base, the J end lost 4 bases, and 7 bases lay between the germline ends. In DNA, the CDR3 is TGTGCCTGGAGTGGGCAGGGAGAGACCCAGTACTTC. It specifies CAWSGQGETQYF. The full variable domain, with the rest looked up from reference TRBV30 and TRBJ2-5, is SQTIHQWPATLVQPVGSPLSLECTVEGTSNPNLYWYRQAAGRGLQLLFYSVGIGQISSEVPQNLSASRPQDRQFILSSKKLLLSDSGFYLCAWSGQGETQYFGPGTRLLVL.

The chain carries TRBV18 and TRBJ2-5; 9 positions match TRBD2. CDR1 and CDR2 from the germline V gene are KGHSH and LQKENI. V lost 1 base, J lost 4 bases, and 7 bases stayed unmatched. The length of the CDR3 is 16 residues. CDR3 bases: TGTGCCAGCTCACCACTTTCGGCGGGGGGGCGAGAGACCCAGTACTTC. It codes for CASSPLSAGGRETQYF.

The chain couples TRBV6-6 to TRBJ2-5; the match to TRBD1 covers 10 bases. The CDR3 is 16 residues long. The J segment lost 5 bases and the V segment lost 7 bases, leaving 13 bases of the junction unmatched. In germline, CDR1 is MNHNY, CDR2 SVGAGI (reference sequence). This chain's CDR3 is CASTIAGTGDLETQYF. The CDR3 DNA reads TGTGCCAGCACTATCGCCGGGACAGGGGATTTGGAGACCCAGTACTTC.

The V call is TRBV29-1, the J call TRBJ2-5; tentative D call: TRBD2 (5 bases). CDR1 is SQVTM and CDR2 is ANQGSEA in the germline V gene. The V gene lost 7 bases and the J gene lost 4 bases, with 16 bases spanning the gap. CDR3 length equals 13 residues. CDR3 DNA sequence: TGCAGCGCCGGAGGCTTGGGGAGAGAGACCCAGTACTTC. Protein: CSAGGLGRETQYF.

The chain employs TRBV5-6 and TRBJ1-6; 7 bases agree with TRBD1. The CDR3 is made up of 15 amino acids. J lost 11 bases, V lost 6 bases, and 14 bases had no gene match. Germline CDR1 SGHDT, CDR2 YYEEEE. This chain's CDR3 is CASTATRGKMAPLHF. CDR3 in DNA: TGTGCCAGCACCGCGACCAGGGGGAAAATGGCACCCCTCCACTTT.

V and J are TRBV6-5 and TRBJ2-2; possibly TRBD2 for D (6 bases). From germline, CDR1 is MNHEY and CDR2 SVGAGI. The CDR3 is 16 residues long. V was cut by 2 bases and J by 7 bases, with 17 bases left in between. CDR3 amino acids: CASSYGAGFGGGELFF. The CDR3 DNA follows: TGTGCCAGCAGTTACGGGGCGGGGTTTGGAGGCGGGGAGCTGTTTTTT.

This clone was detected only a few times. This sequence joins TRBV27 and TRBJ1-5; possibly TRBD1 for D (6 bases). Trimming removed 3 bases from V and 3 bases from J, with 12 bases in between. The CDR3 sequence is 15 residues long. Per the germline V gene, CDR1 is MNHEY and CDR2 is SMNVEV (reference sequence). DNA for the CDR3: TGTGCCAGCAGTTTGAGGGGGGGCTACAATCAGCCCCAGCATTTT. Translating gives CASSLRGGYNQPQHF.

J is TRBJ2-3 and V is TRBV5-1, with D perhaps matching TRBD1 (6 bases). Trimming pared 0 bases from V and 3 bases from J, leaving 14 bases between. Germline CDR1 and CDR2: SGHRS and YFSETQ. This CDR3 has 16 residues. DNA of the CDR3: TGCGCCAGCAGCTTGGAGGGGGTGAGCAGTACAGATACGCAGTATTTT. This codes for CASSLEGVSSTDTQYF.

This sequence joins TRBV28 and TRBJ2-4; TRBD1 aligns across 7 bases. This CDR3 is built from 15 residues. Unmatched junction bases numbered 13, after V lost 7 bases and J lost 7 bases. CDR1 is MDHEN, CDR2 SYDVKM, per germline. CDR3 sequence: CASNEPGGVNNIQYF. DNA of the CDR3: TGTGCCAGCAACGAACCAGGGGGTGTAAATAACATTCAGTACTTC.

The V call is TRBV15, the J call TRBJ1-1, with 7 bases fitting TRBD1. The CDR3 runs 14 residues. Germline V CDR1 and CDR2: LNHNV, YYDKDF (reference sequence). Trimming took 6 bases from V and 0 from J; bases not matched to a gene: 4. CDR3: CATRRDSLNTEAFF. CDR3 coding DNA: TGTGCCACCAGACGGGACAGTTTGAACACTGAAGCTTTCTTT.

The CDR3 DNA follows: TGTGCCAGCATCCGGGACAGGGTGGGCTACGAGCAGTACTTC. It yields the protein CASIRDRVGYEQYF. V gene TRBV2 combines with J gene TRBJ2-7; 9 nucleotides align to TRBD1. Germline CDR1 reads SNHLY; CDR2 reads FYNNEI. The J segment lost 3 bases and the V segment lost 7 bases, leaving 7 bases of the junction unmatched. CDR3 length equals 14 residues.

The chain is built from TRBV7-6 and TRBJ2-3; 7 positions agree with TRBD2. V lost 6 bases to trimming and J lost 6 bases; unmatched junction nucleotides: 15. The germline gives CDR1 SGHVS, CDR2 FNYEAQ. CDR3 length equals 16 residues. CDR3 loop: CASSSSGTTVSDTQYF. The DNA of the CDR3 is TGTGCCAGCAGTTCGTCCGGGACTACGGTATCGGATACGCAGTATTTT.